This T cell receptor beta chain stems from a study of CD8 T cells in Susac syndrome. Study-wide context: When their blood was taken, patients with Susac syndrome were therapy-naive, taking corticosteroids, or taking intravenous immunoglobulin alone.

Germline V gene lookup returns CDR1 DFQATT and CDR2 SNEGSKA (reference sequence). The CDR3 runs 15 residues. V was trimmed by 6 bases and J by 0 bases, leaving 17 bases between them. Reverse transcription of about 0.5 to 1 ug RNA was carried out with random hexamers. TCRdb reprocessed the immunoSEQ multiplex PCR reads with MiXCR, giving one entry per CDR3 protein. The sample contains 210,000 or so distinct CDR3 sequences, 94% of which appear only once. V is TRBV20-1 and J is TRBJ2-5; perhaps TRBD2 as D (6 bases). The sequencing input was CD4+ T cells from PBMCs. This clonotype was sampled from a human donor with Susac syndrome. The CDR3 loop is CSARTGTPYQETQYF. CDR3 nucleotide sequence: TGCAGTGCCAGGACCGGGACTCCCTACCAAGAGACCCAGTACTTC.